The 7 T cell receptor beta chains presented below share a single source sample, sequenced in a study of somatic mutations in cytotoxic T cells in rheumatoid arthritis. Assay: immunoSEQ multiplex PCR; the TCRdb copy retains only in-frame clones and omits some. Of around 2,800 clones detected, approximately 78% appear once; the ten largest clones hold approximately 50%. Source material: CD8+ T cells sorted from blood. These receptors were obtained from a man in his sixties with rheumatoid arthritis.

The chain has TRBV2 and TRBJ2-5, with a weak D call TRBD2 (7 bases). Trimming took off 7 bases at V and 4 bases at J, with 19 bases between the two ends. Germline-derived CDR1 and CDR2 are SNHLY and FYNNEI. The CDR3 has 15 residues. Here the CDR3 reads CASTAEGGRRETQYF. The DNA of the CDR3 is TGTGCCAGCACCGCCGAGGGGGGGCGAAGAGAGACCCAGTACTTC.

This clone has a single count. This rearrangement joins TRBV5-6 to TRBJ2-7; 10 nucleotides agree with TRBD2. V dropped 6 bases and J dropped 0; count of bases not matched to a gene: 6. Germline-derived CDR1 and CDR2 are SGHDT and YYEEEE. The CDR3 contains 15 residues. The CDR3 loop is CASNPLAGSSYEQYF. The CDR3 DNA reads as TGTGCCAGCAACCCACTAGCGGGAAGCTCCTACGAGCAGTACTTC.

CDR3: CASRLGTSRYGYTF. Written as DNA, the CDR3 is TGTGCCAGCAGACTGGGGACATCTAGGTATGGCTACACCTTC. The gene calls are TRBV5-6 and TRBJ1-2, with D maybe TRBD1 (6 bases). Germline CDR1 SGHDT, CDR2 YYEEEE. This CDR3 has 14 amino acids. The V gene lost 5 bases and the J gene lost 5 bases, with 16 bases spanning the gap.

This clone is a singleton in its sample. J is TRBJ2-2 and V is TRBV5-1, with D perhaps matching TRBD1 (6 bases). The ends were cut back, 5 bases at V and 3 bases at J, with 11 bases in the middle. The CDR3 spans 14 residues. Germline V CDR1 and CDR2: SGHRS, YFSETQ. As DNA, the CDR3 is TGCGCCAGCAGAAGCGGACAGTACACCGGGGAGCTGTTTTTT. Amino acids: CASRSGQYTGELFF.

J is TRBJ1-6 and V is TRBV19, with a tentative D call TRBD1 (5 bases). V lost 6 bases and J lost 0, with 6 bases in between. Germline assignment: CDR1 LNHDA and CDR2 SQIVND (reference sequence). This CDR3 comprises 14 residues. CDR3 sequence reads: CASRGVSYNSPLHF. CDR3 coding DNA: TGTGCCAGTAGAGGGGTCTCCTATAATTCACCCCTCCACTTT. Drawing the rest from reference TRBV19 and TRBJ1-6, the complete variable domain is DGGITQSPKYLFRKEGQNVTLSCEQNLNHDAMYWYRQDPGQGLRLIYYSQIVNDFQKGDIAEGYSVSREKKESFPLTVTSAQKNPTAFYLCASRGVSYNSPLHFGNGTRLTVT.

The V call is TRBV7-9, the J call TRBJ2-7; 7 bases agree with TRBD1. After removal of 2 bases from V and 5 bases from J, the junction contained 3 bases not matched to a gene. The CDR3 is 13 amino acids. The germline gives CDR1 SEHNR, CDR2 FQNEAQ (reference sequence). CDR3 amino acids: CASSLMGTDEQYF. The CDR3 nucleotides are TGTGCCAGCAGCTTAATGGGGACAGACGAGCAGTACTTC.

CDR3 sequence: CSVPGSGATNEKLFF. The CDR3 nucleotides read TGCAGCGTTCCTGGGTCAGGTGCAACTAATGAAAAACTGTTTTTT. The chain joins TRBV29-1 to TRBJ1-4, with D uncertain. The CDR3 is 15 residues long. Trimming removed 5 bases at V and 0 bases at J, with 13 bases between. Germline CDR1 is SQVTM and CDR2 is ANQGSEA.